This T cell receptor (beta chain) was sequenced in a study of cytomegalovirus exposure and HLA in healthy donors. Primers included in the PCR were 60 Vbeta and 13 Jbeta primers. Assay used: immunoSEQ multiplex PCR; TCRdb lists only in-frame clones, some missing. The data contain under 250,000 clones, around 79% of them singletons. The V segment lost 1 base and the J segment 3 bases; nucleotides outside the gene matches: 8. Germline assignment: CDR1 GTSNPN and CDR2 SVGIG (reference sequence). The CDR3 is made up of 15 amino acids. V gene TRBV30 combines with J gene TRBJ2-7; 8 nucleotides line up with TRBD2. The sequencing input was PBMCs. This clonotype was sampled from a woman in her twenties or thirties in good health and CMV-seropositive. CDR3 sequence: CAWSAPRGGDYEQYF. CDR3 nucleotides: TGTGCCTGGAGTGCCCCCCGGGGGGGCGACTACGAGCAGTACTTC. The whole variable domain, filled in from reference TRBV30 and TRBJ2-7, reads SQTIHQWPATLVQPVGSPLSLECTVEGTSNPNLYWYRQAAGRGLQLLFYSVGIGQISSEVPQNLSASRPQDRQFILSSKKLLLSDSGFYLCAWSAPRGGDYEQYFGPGTRLTVT.